These T cell receptor beta chains were read from a single sample in a study of T cell repertoires in cytomegalovirus infection. Via MiXCR, TCRdb re-called the reads, giving one row per CDR3 protein. The sample consists of 160,000 or so distinct CDR3 sequences, more than 15% of them appearing once. The sequenced sample was CD8+ T cells from PBMCs. Receptor source: a human donor in good health (CMV status not recorded). Some clones in this sample may be carry-over from other donors' samples. Each CDR3 is given with its conserved first and last residue. D genes are given only for firm matches. Clone size is stated in some rows and not others, as once, few, many or a class when expanded.

d_call,v_call,j_call,clone_size,cdr3_aa,cdr3_nt
TRBD1,TRBV12-3/TRBV12-4,TRBJ1-4,few,CASSRDRGKLFF,TGTGCCAGCAGTCGGGACAGGGGGAAACTGTTTTTT
.,TRBV7-2,TRBJ1-6,.,CASSLDPWGTALFDSPLHF,TGTGCCAGCAGCTTAGACCCATGGGGGACGGCTTTGTTTGATTCACCCCTCCACTTT
.,TRBV25-1,TRBJ1-5,.,CASSEGGGSQPQHF,TGTGCCAGCAGTGAGGGGGGGGGTAGCCAGCCCCAGCATTTT
.,TRBV7-3,TRBJ2-1,many,CASSLAVIGEQFF,TGTGCCAGCAGCTTAGCCGTTATCGGCGAGCAGTTCTTC
.,TRBV14,TRBJ2-5,few,CAQPRNQETQYF,TGTGCCCAGCCCCGGAACCAAGAGACCCAGTACTTC
.,TRBV7-2,TRBJ2-1,.,CASSVLWRPEQFF,TGTGCCAGCAGCGTCTTGTGGCGTCCCGAGCAGTTCTTC
.,TRBV12-5,TRBJ2-7,.,CATTLGGGEQYF,TGTGCTACCACCTTAGGGGGTGGCGAGCAGTACTTC
.,TRBV20-1,TRBJ2-7,.,CSASGGSSSYEQYF,TGCAGTGCTAGCGGGGGCTCCAGCTCCTACGAGCAGTACTTC
.,TRBV7-8,TRBJ2-3,.,CASSLGDKGADTQYF,TGTGCCAGCAGCTTAGGAGACAAGGGGGCAGATACGCAGTATTTT
TRBD2,TRBV29-1,TRBJ2-7,.,CSVRGLAGTYEQYF,TGCAGCGTCCGCGGACTAGCGGGGACCTACGAGCAGTACTTC
.,TRBV11-2,TRBJ2-1,many,CASSLEGLPYNEQFF,TGTGCCAGCAGCTTAGAAGGCCTCCCCTACAATGAGCAGTTCTTC
TRBD2,TRBV7-8,TRBJ2-7,.,CASSHIAGGDPREQYF,TGTGCCAGCAGCCATATAGCGGGGGGGGATCCTAGGGAGCAGTACTTC
.,TRBV7-8,TRBJ1-1,many,CASSLGDLNTEAFF,TGTGCCAGCAGCTTAGGGGACCTGAACACTGAAGCTTTCTTT
.,TRBV28,TRBJ1-1,.,CASSLGGPTEAFF,TGTGCCAGCAGTTTAGGGGGGCCTACTGAAGCTTTCTTT
TRBD1,TRBV7-2,TRBJ2-2,few,CASSHYWTGRSAELFF,TGTGCCAGCAGCCATTACTGGACAGGGAGGTCCGCGGAGCTGTTTTTT
TRBD2,TRBV12-3/TRBV12-4,TRBJ2-1,.,CASSSLAAREQFF,TGTGCCAGCAGTTCCCTAGCGGCCCGGGAGCAGTTCTTC
TRBD1,TRBV7-3,TRBJ2-7,few,CASSLFGTGNHEQYF,TGTGCCAGCAGCTTATTTGGGACAGGGAACCACGAGCAGTACTTC